This is a list of T cell receptor beta chains from one sample in a study of shared clonotypes between healthy human individuals. Using immunoSEQ multiplex PCR, the repertoire was profiled, and TCRdb retains in-frame clones only, with some absent. This table holds millions of clones, 85% to 95% found once. The specimen sequenced was naive CD4+ T cells sorted from blood. Every receptor here comes from a man younger than 35 in good health. Each CDR3 is given with its conserved first and last residue. Fields, in order: J gene, clone size, V gene, D gene, CDR3 protein, CDR3 DNA. D genes are given only for firm matches. Only some rows state a clone size, as once, few, many or a class for expanded clones.

>TRBJ2-5|-|TRBV19|-
CASSTGLRETQYF
TGTGCCAGTAGTACGGGCCTGAGGGAGACCCAGTACTTC
>TRBJ1-2|-|TRBV10-3|TRBD1
CAISEWRQGENYGYTF
TGTGCCATCAGTGAGTGGAGACAGGGGGAGAACTATGGCTACACCTTC
>TRBJ1-2|-|TRBV6-5|-
CASSYPGERGYTF
TGTGCCAGCAGTTACCCAGGGGAGAGGGGCTACACCTTC
>TRBJ1-1|-|TRBV2|-
CASRIDRHEAFF
TGTGCCAGCAGGATCGACAGGCATGAAGCTTTCTTT
>TRBJ1-5|once|TRBV1|-
CTSSQRGQEAGYSNQPQHF
TGCACCAGCAGCCAACGGGGACAGGAAGCAGGGTATAGCAATCAGCCCCAGCATTTT
>TRBJ1-5|-|TRBV18|-
CASSPVVTLNQPQHF
TGTGCCAGCTCACCAGTAGTAACCCTCAATCAGCCCCAGCATTTT
>TRBJ1-4|-|TRBV2|-
CASSSKVRTNEKLFF
TGTGCCAGCAGTTCCAAAGTCCGGACTAATGAAAAACTGTTTTTT
>TRBJ2-2|-|TRBV7-3|TRBD1
CASRDQGAVTGELFF
TGTGCCAGCAGGGATCAGGGGGCGGTCACCGGGGAGCTGTTTTTT
>TRBJ1-6|few|TRBV5-4|-
CASKTESSYNSPLHF
TGTGCCAGCAAGACGGAGAGCTCCTATAATTCACCCCTCCACTTT
>TRBJ2-1|-|TRBV11-1|-
CASSLGQHNEQFF
TGTGCCAGCAGCTTAGGGCAACACAATGAGCAGTTCTTC
>TRBJ1-4|-|TRBV28|TRBD1
CASSLPQGARDEKLFF
TGTGCCAGCAGTTTACCACAGGGGGCTCGGGATGAAAAACTGTTTTTT
>TRBJ2-5|-|TRBV25-1|-
CASRGPKETQYF
TGTGCCAGCAGGGGCCCCAAAGAGACCCAGTACTTC
>TRBJ2-1|-|TRBV18|TRBD1
CASSPQGQGLNEQFF
TGTGCCAGCTCACCACAGGGACAGGGGTTAAATGAGCAGTTCTTC
>TRBJ1-2|-|TRBV9|-
CASSVSVIGGYTF
TGTGCCAGCAGCGTTAGCGTGATTGGTGGCTACACCTTC
>TRBJ2-7|-|TRBV5-6|TRBD2
CASSLRGLAGTYEQYF
TGTGCCAGCAGCTTGAGAGGACTAGCGGGAACCTACGAGCAGTACTTC
>TRBJ2-7|few|TRBV5-6|TRBD1
CASSLAGDRGLSYEQYF
TGTGCCAGCAGCTTGGCCGGCGACAGGGGGCTTTCCTACGAGCAGTACTTC
>TRBJ2-1|-|TRBV5-1|-
CASSLGGLSYNEQFF
TGCGCCAGCAGCTTGGGCGGGCTCTCCTACAATGAGCAGTTCTTC
>TRBJ1-5|-|TRBV5-6|-
CASSFGQSWSNQPQHF
TGTGCCAGCAGCTTCGGACAGTCGTGGAGCAATCAGCCCCAGCATTTT
>TRBJ1-2|-|TRBV4-3|TRBD1
CASSQDRGTAYGYTF
TGCGCCAGCAGCCAAGATAGGGGGACAGCATACGGCTACACCTTC
>TRBJ2-1|-|TRBV5-6|TRBD1
CASSLSTGDWSSYNEQFF
TGTGCCAGCAGCTTGTCGACAGGGGATTGGAGCTCCTACAATGAGCAGTTCTTC
>TRBJ2-1|-|TRBV2|-
CASSEQAVGNEQFF
TGTGCCAGCAGTGAGCAGGCCGTCGGCAATGAGCAGTTCTTC
>TRBJ2-7|-|TRBV11-2|-
CASSLGWGRDEQYF
TGTGCCAGCAGCTTAGGTTGGGGGCGCGACGAGCAGTACTTC
>TRBJ1-1|-|TRBV5-4|TRBD1
CASSLPDRVDTEAFF
TGTGCCAGCAGCTTGCCCGACAGGGTGGACACTGAAGCTTTCTTT
>TRBJ1-2|-|TRBV6-1|-
CASERTVNYGYTF
TGTGCCAGCGAGAGGACGGTAAACTATGGCTACACCTTC
>TRBJ2-7|once|TRBV7-9|TRBD1
CASSSGTGWFEQYF
TGTGCCAGCAGCTCCGGGACAGGGTGGTTCGAGCAGTACTTC
>TRBJ2-7|-|TRBV18|-
CASSPKQGTYEQYF
TGTGCCAGCTCACCGAAGCAGGGGACCTACGAGCAGTACTTC
>TRBJ2-7|-|TRBV5-4|-
CASSFGGSYEQYF
TGTGCCAGCAGCTTTGGGGGGTCCTACGAGCAGTACTTC
>TRBJ1-5|-|TRBV19|TRBD1
CASRRDDRAPHQPQHF
TGTGCCAGTAGGAGAGATGACAGGGCCCCTCATCAGCCCCAGCATTTT
>TRBJ1-3|once|TRBV10-3|-
CAISAGSSYAGNTIYF
TGTGCCATCAGTGCGGGCAGCAGTTATGCCGGAAACACCATATATTTT
>TRBJ2-5|-|TRBV7-7|TRBD2
CASSLRYTSGGKTQYF
TGTGCTAGCAGCTTACGGTATACTAGCGGGGGAAAGACCCAGTACTTC
>TRBJ2-5|-|TRBV5-1|-
CASTANQETQYF
TGCGCCAGCACAGCAAACCAAGAGACCCAGTACTTC
>TRBJ2-7|-|TRBV18|-
CASRGRNSYEQYF
TGTGCCAGCCGGGGACGGAACTCCTACGAGCAGTACTTC
>TRBJ1-2|-|TRBV28|-
CASSNRVVGYGYTF
TGTGCCAGCAGTAACAGGGTCGTGGGGTATGGCTACACCTTC
>TRBJ2-7|-|TRBV6-1|-
CASTSLEGYEQYF
TGTGCCAGCACCTCTTTAGAAGGCTACGAGCAGTACTTC
>TRBJ2-7|-|TRBV6-1|-
CATNLFPSYEQYF
TGTGCCACGAACCTTTTTCCCTCCTACGAGCAGTACTTC
>TRBJ2-2|-|TRBV4-3|TRBD2
CASSQGGGVGPTGELFF
TGCGCCAGCAGCCAGGGGGGAGGGGTTGGCCCAACCGGGGAGCTGTTTTTT
>TRBJ2-7|-|TRBV27|TRBD2
CASSLTSGGSYEQYF
TGTGCCAGCAGTTTAACTAGCGGGGGCTCCTACGAGCAGTACTTC
>TRBJ1-6|-|TRBV5-1|-
CASSPGPFRPNSPLHF
TGCGCCAGCAGCCCCGGACCCTTCCGCCCCAATTCACCCCTCCACTTT
>TRBJ2-3|-|TRBV7-2|TRBD2
CASSLGSGRAADTQYF
TGTGCCAGCAGCTTAGGTAGCGGGAGGGCCGCAGATACGCAGTATTTT
>TRBJ1-5|-|TRBV30|TRBD1
CAWNPNDRGNQPQHF
TGTGCCTGGAACCCAAATGACAGGGGCAATCAGCCCCAGCATTTT
>TRBJ1-5|-|TRBV19|-
CASSLMDSNQPQHF
TGTGCCAGTAGTTTAATGGATAGCAATCAGCCCCAGCATTTT
>TRBJ2-7|-|TRBV7-2|-
CASSQRALSYEQYF
TGTGCCAGCAGCCAAAGGGCGCTCTCCTACGAGCAGTACTTC
>TRBJ2-7|-|TRBV7-2|-
CASSFPHF
TGTGCCAGCAGCTTTCCTCACTTC
>TRBJ1-2|-|TRBV4-3|-
CASSQGAGNLANYGYTF
TGCGCCAGCAGCCAAGGGGCAGGGAACTTAGCTAACTATGGCTACACCTTC
>TRBJ1-6|-|TRBV5-1|-
CASSIGQNNSPLHF
TGCGCCAGCAGTATTGGACAAAATAATTCACCCCTCCACTTT
>TRBJ1-5|-|TRBV28|-
CASSSRDVIQPQHF
TGTGCCAGCAGTTCCAGGGACGTTATACAGCCCCAGCATTTT
>TRBJ2-3|-|TRBV28|TRBD1
CASSLSGTGSTDTQYF
TGTGCCAGCAGTTTATCCGGGACAGGGAGCACAGATACGCAGTATTTT
>TRBJ1-6|-|TRBV10-2|TRBD1
CASSESTGSYNSPLHF
TGCGCCAGCAGTGAGTCGACAGGGTCGTATAATTCACCCCTCCACTTT
>TRBJ2-7|-|TRBV4-1|-
CASSQVFGKRDYEQYF
TGCGCCAGCAGCCAAGTCTTCGGAAAGAGGGACTACGAGCAGTACTTC
>TRBJ1-1|-|TRBV28|-
CASSFGVRSTEAFF
TGTGCCAGCAGTTTTGGGGTCAGGTCCACTGAAGCTTTCTTT
>TRBJ1-1|few|TRBV6-1|-
CASSEEAPLRAFF
TGTGCCAGCAGTGAAGAGGCCCCCTTAAGAGCTTTCTTT
>TRBJ1-5|-|TRBV5-3|-
CARSLGRDQPQHF
TGTGCCAGAAGCTTGGGCAGGGATCAGCCCCAGCATTTT
>TRBJ1-2|-|TRBV5-1|TRBD1
CASGDLQGSNGYTF
TGCGCCAGTGGCGACTTACAGGGGTCGAATGGCTACACCTTC